This T cell receptor (beta chain) was observed in a study of monozygotic twins with inflammatory bowel disease. The CDR3 has 14 amino acids. CDR1 DFQATT and CDR2 SNEGSKA come from the germline V gene (reference sequence). TCRdb re-called the 5' RACE reads; one entry per CDR3 protein, DNA not given. Its table lists about 110,000 distinct CDR3 sequences. The J gene is TRBJ1-2, the V gene TRBV20-1; no DNA is available, so the TRBD1 call from TCRdb remains unchecked. The source material was blood. The sequence was obtained from a human donor with ulcerative colitis or Crohn's disease, or a healthy co-twin of an affected twin (not recorded which). The CDR3 loop reads CSARPRDSLYGYTF.